This T cell receptor (beta chain) was obtained from a study of CD8 T cells in ankylosing spondylitis. Study-wide findings and caveats: Matched ankylosing spondylitis synovial fluid reportedly contained a significantly enriched population of disease-linked clones.

Germline V gene lookup returns CDR1 SGHAT and CDR2 FQNNGV. This CDR3 region has 18 residues. The ends lost 2 bases at V and 0 bases at J; junction bases unmatched: 8. Making use of molecular barcodes, quantitative 5'-RACE generated TCR beta libraries. TCRdb fed the 5' RACE reads into MiXCR, producing one record per CDR3 protein. This sample has under 150,000 distinct CDR3 sequences; 12% to 15% occur once, and the top ten carry 2.5% to 3.5%. This clonotype was seen more than once but under ten times. The antigen is undetermined. The chain combines TRBV11-2 with TRBJ2-2, with TRBD1 matching over 8 bases. Specimen: blood, either unsorted or a sorted T cell fraction (not recorded which). This clonotype originated in a female donor with ankylosing spondylitis or in good health (not recorded which). CDR3 residues: CASSLNEDRVANTGELFF. As DNA, the CDR3 is TGTGCCAGCAGCTTAAATGAGGACAGGGTCGCGAACACCGGGGAGCTGTTTTTT.